The clone carrying this T cell receptor beta chain was picked up one time. Germline loops: CDR1 GTSNPN, CDR2 SVGIG (reference sequence). V was shortened by 1 base and J by 5 bases, with 15 bases between the two germline ends. There are 15 residues in the CDR3. This sample is part of a study of blood T cell repertoires in COVID-19. Everyone who took part was about 18 to 90 years old, and they came from 24 US areas. In the authors' workflow: Amplified reference gene primers provided the basis for estimating nucleated cell counts. Only in-frame clones appear in the TCRdb table, and some are missing; sequencing was by immunoSEQ multiplex PCR. The DNA gave D and trimming, while V, J and clone size come from that table. The sample shows fewer than 350,000 clones, roughly nine tenths of them seen only once.

Sample: PBMCs or T cells enriched from blood (not recorded which). The V call is TRBV30, the J call TRBJ1-5; no reliable D call. The origin of this receptor is a woman aged 40-49 years who had recovered from COVID-19. CDR3: CAWSDPGNPDQPQHF. CDR3 nucleotide sequence: TGTGCCTGGAGTGACCCGGGAAACCCTGATCAGCCCCAGCATTTT.